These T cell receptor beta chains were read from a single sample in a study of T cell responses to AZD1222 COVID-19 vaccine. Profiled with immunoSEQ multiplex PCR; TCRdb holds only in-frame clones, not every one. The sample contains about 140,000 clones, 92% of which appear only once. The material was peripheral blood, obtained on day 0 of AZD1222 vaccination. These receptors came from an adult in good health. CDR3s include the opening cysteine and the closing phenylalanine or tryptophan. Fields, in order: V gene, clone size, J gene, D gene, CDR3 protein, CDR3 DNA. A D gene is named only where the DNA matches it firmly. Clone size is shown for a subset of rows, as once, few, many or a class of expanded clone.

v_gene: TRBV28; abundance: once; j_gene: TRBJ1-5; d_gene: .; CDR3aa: CASSSTGRNQPQHF; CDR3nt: TGTGCCAGCAGTTCCACAGGGAGGAATCAGCCCCAGCATTTT
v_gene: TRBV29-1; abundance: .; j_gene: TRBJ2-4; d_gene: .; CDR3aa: CSVAENIQYF; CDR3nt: TGCAGCGTTGCGGAAAACATTCAGTACTTC
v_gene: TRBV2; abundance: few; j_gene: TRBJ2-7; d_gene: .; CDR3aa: CASRGDSPYEQYF; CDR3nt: TGTGCCAGCAGGGGAGACAGCCCCTACGAGCAGTACTTC
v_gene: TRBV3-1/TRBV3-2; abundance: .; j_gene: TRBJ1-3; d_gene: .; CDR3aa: CASSRREGTTGNTIYF; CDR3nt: TGTGCCAGCAGCCGTCGAGAGGGGACGACTGGAAACACCATATATTTT
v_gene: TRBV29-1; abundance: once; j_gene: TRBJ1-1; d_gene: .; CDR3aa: CSVGLSGWSTEAFF; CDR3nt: TGCAGCGTTGGACTTTCAGGGTGGAGCACTGAAGCTTTCTTT
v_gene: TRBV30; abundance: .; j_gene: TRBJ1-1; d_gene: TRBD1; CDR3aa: CAWTRTGSHTEAFF; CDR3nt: TGTGCCTGGACCCGGACAGGATCCCACACTGAAGCTTTCTTT
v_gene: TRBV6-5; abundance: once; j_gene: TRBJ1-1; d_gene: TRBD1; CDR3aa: CASSYSAGGTEAFF; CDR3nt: TGTGCCAGCAGTTACTCGGCAGGGGGCACTGAAGCTTTCTTT
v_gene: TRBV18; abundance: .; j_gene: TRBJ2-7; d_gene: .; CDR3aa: CASSALAWSEQYF; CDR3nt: TGTGCCAGCTCAGCACTAGCTTGGTCCGAGCAGTACTTC
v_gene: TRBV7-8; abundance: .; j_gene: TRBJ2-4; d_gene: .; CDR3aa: CASSPSRTLRNIQYF; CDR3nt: TGTGCCAGCAGCCCTAGCCGGACCCTCAGAAACATTCAGTACTTC
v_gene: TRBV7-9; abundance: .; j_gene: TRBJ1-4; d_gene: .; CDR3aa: CASSLRGLDEKLFF; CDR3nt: TGTGCCAGCAGCTTACGGGGACTTGATGAAAAACTGTTTTTT
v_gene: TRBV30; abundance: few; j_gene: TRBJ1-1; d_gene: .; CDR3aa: CAWSQTAMNTEAFF; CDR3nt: TGTGCCTGGAGTCAGACAGCCATGAACACTGAAGCTTTCTTT
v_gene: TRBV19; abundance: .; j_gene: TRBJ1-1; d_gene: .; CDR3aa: CASSTVTGISVTEAFF; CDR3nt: TGTGCCAGTAGTACCGTGACCGGGATTTCGGTCACTGAAGCTTTCTTT
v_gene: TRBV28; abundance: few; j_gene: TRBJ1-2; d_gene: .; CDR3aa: CASTVRYRTNGYTF; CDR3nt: TGTGCCAGCACAGTTCGTTACAGGACCAATGGCTACACCTTC
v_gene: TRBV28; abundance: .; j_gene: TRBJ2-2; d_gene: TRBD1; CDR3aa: CASRPQGRNTGELFF; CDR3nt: TGTGCCAGCAGACCACAGGGGAGGAACACCGGGGAGCTGTTTTTT
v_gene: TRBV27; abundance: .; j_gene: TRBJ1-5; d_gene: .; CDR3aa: CASGYQPQHF; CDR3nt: TGTGCCAGCGGATATCAGCCCCAGCATTTT
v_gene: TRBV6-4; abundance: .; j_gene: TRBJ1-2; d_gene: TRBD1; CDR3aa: CASSQDRGDYGYTF; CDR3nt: TGTGCCAGCAGCCAGGACAGGGGCGACTATGGCTACACCTTC
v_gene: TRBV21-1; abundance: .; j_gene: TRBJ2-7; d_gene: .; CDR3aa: CASMSEQGDEQYF; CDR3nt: TGTGCCAGCATGAGCGAACAGGGGGACGAGCAGTACTTC